This record covers a single TCR beta chain. Clinical histories supplied by participants themselves formed the basis of cohort assignment. These data belong to a study of blood T cell repertoires in COVID-19. V lost 0 bases and J lost 9, with 9 bases in between. Germline V gene data show CDR1 as SGHTA and CDR2 as FQGNSA. CDR3 length equals 13 residues. Authors' processing steps: Cell counts per sample came from amplifying reference gene primers. TCRdb's table, derived via immunoSEQ multiplex PCR, lists solely in-frame clones and lacks some. That table furnishes V, J and clone size, whereas the DNA furnished D and trimming. Among 150,000 to 200,000 clones listed, over 70% were seen once.

Specimen: PBMCs or T cells enriched from blood (not recorded which). The receptor was derived from a woman in her sixties who had recovered from COVID-19. The V gene is TRBV7-2, the J gene TRBJ2-1; no reliable D call. CDR3 amino acids: CASSLALNFEQFF. In DNA form, the CDR3 reads TGTGCCAGCAGCTTAGCGCTAAATTTTGAGCAGTTCTTC.